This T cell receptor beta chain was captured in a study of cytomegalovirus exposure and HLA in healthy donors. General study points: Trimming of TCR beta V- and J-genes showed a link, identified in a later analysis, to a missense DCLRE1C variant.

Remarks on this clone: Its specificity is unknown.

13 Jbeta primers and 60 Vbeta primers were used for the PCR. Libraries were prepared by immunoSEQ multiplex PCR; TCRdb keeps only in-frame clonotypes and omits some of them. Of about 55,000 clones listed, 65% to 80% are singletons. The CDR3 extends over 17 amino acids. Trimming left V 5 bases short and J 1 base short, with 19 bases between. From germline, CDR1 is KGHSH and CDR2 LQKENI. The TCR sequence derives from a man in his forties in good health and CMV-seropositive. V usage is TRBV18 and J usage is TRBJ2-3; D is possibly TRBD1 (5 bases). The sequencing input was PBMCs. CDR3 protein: CASSTPEGAMGTDTQYF. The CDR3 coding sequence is TGTGCCAGCTCAACCCCGGAAGGGGCGATGGGCACAGATACGCAGTATTTT.